This T cell receptor (beta chain) stems from a study of response to subunit inactivated influenza vaccine. Study-level results: Authors suggested seasonal influenza vaccinations each recruit few new T cells.

Each CDR3 protein gets one entry after TCRdb re-called the RT-PCR reads with MiXCR. The sample shows approximately 290,000 distinct CDR3 sequences, 20% to 25% of them seen only once. CDR1 DFQATT and CDR2 SNEGSKA come from the germline V gene (reference sequence). Deletions cut 2 bases from V and 3 bases from J, with 8 bases between. The CDR3 totals 13 residues. As concerns this clonotype: The antigen is undetermined.

The TCR was taken from a man between 50 and 75 years old who received an inactivated influenza vaccine. The gene calls are TRBV20-1 and TRBJ1-5, with D possibly matching TRBD1 (5 bases). The specimen was PBMCs from blood, collected less than 22 months after vaccination. The CDR3 DNA reads TGCAGTGCTAGAAAGGGGCCCAATCAGCCCCAGCATTTT. It yields the protein CSARKGPNQPQHF.